This T cell receptor beta chain derives from a study of cytomegalovirus exposure and HLA in healthy donors. The study ran its PCR with 60 Vbeta and 13 Jbeta primers. Only in-frame clones appear in the TCRdb table, and some are missing; sequencing was by immunoSEQ multiplex PCR. Here the sample spans fewer than 200,000 clones, 70% to 85% being singletons. This TCR was sampled from a girl aged 2-15 years in good health and CMV-seropositive. Source material: PBMCs.

The CDR3 spells CASSAELLTGHGYTF. The CDR3 DNA follows: TGCGCCAGCTCAGCCGAACTTCTCACAGGGCACGGCTACACCTTC. The V gene is TRBV5-1, the J gene TRBJ1-2; tentative D call: TRBD1 (6 bases). Trimming cost V 7 bases and J 8 bases, with 24 bases left between them. This CDR3 has 15 amino acids. CDR1 is SGHRS and CDR2 is YFSETQ in the germline V gene.